The 29 T cell receptor beta chains presented below share a single source sample, sequenced in a study of cytomegalovirus exposure and HLA in healthy donors. The PCR was carried out with 60 Vbeta primers and 13 Jbeta primers. Sequencing was performed with immunoSEQ multiplex PCR; in TCRdb, only in-frame clones are kept and a portion is missing. The sample's table shows fewer than 70,000 clones. The sequencing input was PBMCs. Receptor source: a woman under 30 in good health and CMV-seronegative.

This chain joins TRBV6-4 and TRBJ2-1, with D tentatively TRBD1 (5 bases). V lost 0 bases, J lost 1 base, and 10 bases lay in between. Germline CDR1 and CDR2: MRHNA and SNTAGT. This CDR3 contains 16 residues. CDR3 sequence (DNA): TGTGCCAGCAGTGACTCGGCCCAGGGATCCTACAATGAGCAGTTCTTC. It specifies CASSDSAQGSYNEQFF.

To note about this clone: Relative to the germline gene, one junction end is altered; a read error may explain this. The chain recombines TRBV7-7 with TRBJ2-3; TRBD2 matches 8 bases. In germline, CDR1 is SSHAT, CDR2 FNYEAQ (reference sequence). This CDR3 contains 16 residues. CDR3 in DNA: TGTGCTAGCAGCCACGGTCTTGCGGGAGGTACAGATACGCAGTATTTT. Residues: CASSHGLAGGTDTQYF.

The CDR3, as DNA: TGTGCCTGGACCAAGACAGGGAACTATGGCTACACCTTC. Encoded protein: CAWTKTGNYGYTF. The chain joins TRBV30 to TRBJ1-2, with 7 nucleotides matching TRBD1. Germline values: CDR1 GTSNPN, CDR2 SVGIG (reference sequence). Germline trimming cut 4 bases from V and 2 bases from J; bases unmatched to any gene: 4. This CDR3 is built from 13 residues.

Comments on this clone: This same CDR3 is encoded by further DNA sequences in the sample. The CDR3 region has the DNA TGTGCCAGCAGCCTCAGAGGGACAGGCAGACCCGGTAGCAATCAGCCCCAGCATTTT. This sequence encodes CASSLRGTGRPGSNQPQHF. The V gene is TRBV5-6, the J gene TRBJ1-5, with TRBD1 matching over 8 bases. This CDR3 spans 19 amino acids. V lost 4 bases to trimming and J lost 0 bases; unmatched junction nucleotides: 15. Per the germline V gene, CDR1 is SGHDT and CDR2 is YYEEEE.

This chain connects TRBV18 to TRBJ2-1; TRBD1 matches 8 bases. Germline trimming cut 0 bases from V and 5 bases from J; bases unmatched to any gene: 6. The germline V gene has CDR1 KGHSH and CDR2 LQKENI. This CDR3 spans 16 amino acids. CDR3: CASSPPPWTGHNEQFF. For the CDR3, the DNA is TGTGCCAGCTCACCACCACCCTGGACAGGGCACAATGAGCAGTTCTTC.

About this clone itself: An end of the junction does not agree with germline; a read error may underlie this. The rearrangement joins TRBV11-2 to TRBJ2-2, with 11 bases lining up with TRBD1. The CDR3 totals 16 residues. Germline V gene data show CDR1 as SGHAT and CDR2 as FQNNGV. Written as DNA, the CDR3 is TGTGCCGGCAGCCCTGGGACAGGGGGTTGGATCGGGGAGCTGTTTTTT. Amino acid sequence: CAGSPGTGGWIGELFF.

The chain has TRBV10-1 and TRBJ2-3; 13 bases fit TRBD2. The germline V gene encodes CDR1 WNHNN and CDR2 SYGVQD (reference sequence). J gave up 1 base and V 5 bases, and 3 bases lay outside the gene matches. CDR3 length: 16 amino acids. Written as DNA, the CDR3 is TGCGCCAGCAGTAAAGGGACTAGCGGGGGCACAGATACGCAGTATTTT. Translating it yields CASSKGTSGGTDTQYF.

V usage is TRBV27 and J usage is TRBJ1-1; D unresolved. Trimming stripped 6 bases from V and 4 bases from J, with 15 bases between. There are 14 residues in the CDR3. Looked up from germline, CDR1 is MNHEY and CDR2 is SMNVEV (reference sequence). CDR3 sequence reads: CASRRGYSATEAFF. The CDR3 DNA is TGTGCCAGCAGAAGAGGGTACTCGGCCACTGAAGCTTTCTTT.

The chain joins TRBV14 to TRBJ1-6, with D unclear. Trimming left V 1 base short and J 11 bases short, with 15 bases between. The length of the CDR3 is 15 residues. Germline V gene sequence: CDR1 SGHDN, CDR2 FVKESK. CDR3 sequence: CASSQAMSGSTPLHF. The CDR3 coding sequence is TGTGCCAGCAGCCAAGCCATGAGCGGTTCTACACCCCTCCACTTT.

The V and J genes are TRBV5-5 and TRBJ2-2; D uncertain. This CDR3 is 15 amino acids long. CDR1 SGHKS and CDR2 YYEKEE come from the germline V gene (reference sequence). The V end lost 2 bases, the J end lost 7 bases, and 15 bases lay between the germline ends. In DNA form, the CDR3 reads TGTGCCAGCAGCTTCATAGCAGCCCCGGGCGGGGAGCTGTTTTTT. The encoded protein is CASSFIAAPGGELFF.

The chain uses TRBV28 and TRBJ1-3, with TRBD1 matching over 8 bases. The CDR3 is 11 residues long. CDR1 MDHEN and CDR2 SYDVKM come from the germline V gene. Losses at the gene ends were 8 bases for V and 8 bases for J; bases not matched to a gene: 2. The CDR3 DNA follows: TGTGCCAGCGGACAGGGTTACACCATATATTTT. Translation: CASGQGYTIYF.

J is TRBJ2-1 and V is TRBV6-1; possible D gene TRBD2, 6 bases. This CDR3 has 12 residues. V shed 6 bases and J shed 9 bases, with 12 bases lying between them. Looked up from germline, CDR1 is MNHNS and CDR2 is SASEGT. The CDR3 DNA follows: TGTGCCAGCAGAGGAGGGGCCGTTGAGCAGTTCTTC. Its translation is CASRGGAVEQFF.

The chain recombines TRBV28 with TRBJ2-6; D ambiguous. The CDR3 spans 17 residues. The germline V and J ends were trimmed by 3 bases and 2 bases, with 14 bases remaining between them. The germline V gene encodes CDR1 MDHEN and CDR2 SYDVKM. CDR3 in DNA: TGTGCCAGCAGTTTTCCCAGACTCCTTACTGGGGCCAACGTCCTGACTTTC. This translates into CASSFPRLLTGANVLTF.

The V gene is TRBV9, the J gene TRBJ1-1, with 8 bases fitting TRBD1. With V trimmed by 4 bases and J by 4 bases, 12 bases remained unmatched. Per germline, CDR1 SGDLS and CDR2 YYNGEE. CDR3 length: 16 amino acids. The CDR3 loop reads CASSSQGSDRGTEAFF. In nucleotides, the CDR3 is TGTGCCAGCAGCTCCCAAGGGTCCGACAGGGGCACTGAAGCTTTCTTT.

V gene TRBV7-8 combines with J gene TRBJ1-2, with a tentative D call TRBD1 (6 bases). Germline CDR1 reads SGHVS; CDR2 reads FQNEAQ. V was shortened by 5 bases and J by 4 bases, with 14 bases between the two germline ends. The CDR3 spans 14 residues. The CDR3 protein is CASSPWTVRYGYTF. The CDR3 DNA follows: TGTGCCAGCAGCCCATGGACAGTCCGCTATGGCTACACCTTC.

The chain uses TRBV4-1 and TRBJ1-5, with 8 bases identical to TRBD1. V lost 4 bases, J lost 6 bases, and 5 bases stayed unmatched. CDR3 size: 14 residues. Germline CDR1 MGHRA, CDR2 YSYEKL. The CDR3 loop reads CASSRGQGGQPQHF. For the CDR3, the DNA is TGCGCCAGCAGCCGAGGACAGGGTGGTCAGCCCCAGCATTTT.

Here the CDR3 DNA reads TGTGCCAGCAGCCAAGATCCGGGATACAATGGCTACACCTTC. Translated: CASSQDPGYNGYTF. This chain joins TRBV14 and TRBJ1-2; no definite D call. CDR3 length: 14 amino acids. The V gene lost 0 bases and the J gene lost 6 bases, with 11 bases spanning the gap. The germline V gene encodes CDR1 SGHDN and CDR2 FVKESK.

This rearrangement joins TRBV1 to TRBJ2-5; the tabulated D call, TRBD2, remains unverified against the DNA. TRBV1 corresponds to a pseudogene. The CDR3 contains 13 residues. CDR3 DNA sequence: TGCACCAGCAGGAGGGACTACCAAGAGACCCAGTACTTC. Protein product: CTSRRDYQETQYF.

The J gene is TRBJ1-2, the V gene TRBV6-5; D is undetermined. Between the trimmed V and J ends, which lost 4 bases and 5 bases, there was a span of 20 bases. In germline, CDR1 is MNHEY, CDR2 SVGAGI. This CDR3 contains 16 residues. CDR3 sequence (DNA): TGTGCCAGCAGTTCCCCAGACCGACGGAGCCTTTATGGCTACACCTTC. It yields the protein CASSSPDRRSLYGYTF.

This rearrangement joins TRBV4-2 to TRBJ2-3, with TRBD2 matching 7 bases. Germline assignment: CDR1 LGHNA and CDR2 YNFKEQ. This CDR3 spans 15 amino acids. The V and J ends lost 7 bases and 2 bases, in that order; junction bases with no gene match: 9. The DNA for the CDR3 is TGTGCCAGCACCACCTCGGGGGGACTCACAGATACGCAGTATTTT. It is translated as CASTTSGGLTDTQYF.

The chain joins TRBV4-2 to TRBJ1-1; D uncertain. Germline assignment: CDR1 LGHNA and CDR2 YNFKEQ. Trimming took off 0 bases at V and 8 bases at J, with 10 bases between the two ends. The CDR3 length is 13 residues. CDR3 nucleotide sequence: TGTGCCAGCAGCCAAGATTTGGGCAGAGAAGCTTTCTTT. It translates to CASSQDLGREAFF.

The chain carries TRBV7-2 and TRBJ1-2, with a tentative D call TRBD1 (6 bases). The germline CDR1 and CDR2 sequences are SGHTA and FQGNSA. The CDR3 totals 15 residues. The V and J ends lost 1 base and 3 bases respectively, with 12 bases between them. CDR3 in amino acids: CASSLEGGQYYGYTF. CDR3 nucleotide sequence: TGTGCCAGCAGCTTAGAGGGCGGACAGTACTATGGCTACACCTTC.

The V call is TRBV29-1, the J call TRBJ1-6; D perhaps matches TRBD1 (5 bases). The V gene lost 4 bases and the J gene lost 1 base, with 5 bases spanning the gap. The CDR3 is made up of 13 amino acids. Germline V lookup: CDR1 SQVTM, CDR2 ANQGSEA. CDR3 sequence (DNA): TGCAGCGTTGGACAGTCCTATAATTCACCCCTCCACTTT. It codes for CSVGQSYNSPLHF. Supplemented by reference TRBV29-1 and TRBJ1-6, the full variable domain reads SAVISQKPSRDICQRGTSLTIQCQVDSQVTMMFWYRQQPGQSLTLIATANQGSEATYESGFVIDKFPISRPNLTFSTLTVSNMSPEDSSIYLCSVGQSYNSPLHFGNGTRLTVT.

This chain links TRBV18 with TRBJ1-6; possibly TRBD1 for D (5 bases). This CDR3 is 16 amino acids long. V was clipped by 3 bases and J by 10 bases, with 19 bases between them. Germline V gene sequence: CDR1 KGHSH, CDR2 LQKENI. CDR3 sequence: CASSPATDPLRSPLHF. As DNA, the CDR3 is TGTGCCAGCTCACCCGCGACAGATCCCTTAAGATCACCCCTCCACTTT.

The chain has TRBV6-5 and TRBJ1-1; D remains ambiguous. Between the trimmed V and J ends, which lost 0 bases and 10 bases, there was a span of 15 bases. CDR3 size: 14 residues. Germline V gene data show CDR1 as MNHEY and CDR2 as SVGAGI. The CDR3 sequence is CASSYSNARRGAFF. The DNA of the CDR3 is TGTGCCAGCAGTTACTCGAATGCCCGGAGAGGAGCTTTCTTT.

The J gene is TRBJ1-3, the V gene TRBV18; TRBD1 matches 9 bases. Trimming took 3 bases from V and 6 from J; bases not matched to a gene: 3. CDR3 size: 14 residues. Germline CDR1 reads KGHSH; CDR2 reads LQKENI. The CDR3 sequence: CASSPGQGLNTIYF. The DNA of the CDR3 is TGTGCCAGCTCACCGGGACAGGGACTAAACACCATATATTTT.

This clone registers medium-sized by frequency. The V and J genes are TRBV5-1 and TRBJ1-4; D possibly corresponds to TRBD1 (6 bases). This CDR3 region has 14 residues. V shed 4 bases and J shed 5 bases, with 12 bases lying between them. Germline V gene sequence: CDR1 SGHRS, CDR2 YFSETQ. This chain's CDR3 is CASSPTGLNEKLFF. CDR3 DNA sequence: TGCGCCAGCAGCCCTACAGGGCTCAATGAAAAACTGTTTTTT. The full variable domain, its missing parts supplied by reference TRBV5-1 and TRBJ1-4, is KAGVTQTPRYLIKTRGQQVTLSCSPISGHRSVSWYQQTPGQGLQFLFEYFSETQRNKGNFPGRFSGRQFSNSRSEMNVSTLELGDSALYLCASSPTGLNEKLFFGSGTQLSVL.

The V and J genes are TRBV7-9 and TRBJ2-3, with D tentatively TRBD1 (6 bases). Trimming removed 5 bases at V and 2 bases at J, with 11 bases between. This CDR3 region has 14 residues. Per the germline V gene, CDR1 is SEHNR and CDR2 is FQNEAQ (reference sequence). DNA for the CDR3: TGTGCCAGCAGCAGGACAGCCTACACAGATACGCAGTATTTT. It translates to CASSRTAYTDTQYF.

The chain is built from TRBV29-1 and TRBJ2-7; D may be TRBD2 (5 bases). Germline CDR1 and CDR2: SQVTM and ANQGSEA. The CDR3 spans 14 residues. The V gene lost 4 bases and the J gene lost 2 bases, with 15 bases spanning the gap. The CDR3 nucleotides are TGCAGCGTTGGGGGTTGGAGGATCCCCTACGAGCAGTACTTC. Translating gives CSVGGWRIPYEQYF.